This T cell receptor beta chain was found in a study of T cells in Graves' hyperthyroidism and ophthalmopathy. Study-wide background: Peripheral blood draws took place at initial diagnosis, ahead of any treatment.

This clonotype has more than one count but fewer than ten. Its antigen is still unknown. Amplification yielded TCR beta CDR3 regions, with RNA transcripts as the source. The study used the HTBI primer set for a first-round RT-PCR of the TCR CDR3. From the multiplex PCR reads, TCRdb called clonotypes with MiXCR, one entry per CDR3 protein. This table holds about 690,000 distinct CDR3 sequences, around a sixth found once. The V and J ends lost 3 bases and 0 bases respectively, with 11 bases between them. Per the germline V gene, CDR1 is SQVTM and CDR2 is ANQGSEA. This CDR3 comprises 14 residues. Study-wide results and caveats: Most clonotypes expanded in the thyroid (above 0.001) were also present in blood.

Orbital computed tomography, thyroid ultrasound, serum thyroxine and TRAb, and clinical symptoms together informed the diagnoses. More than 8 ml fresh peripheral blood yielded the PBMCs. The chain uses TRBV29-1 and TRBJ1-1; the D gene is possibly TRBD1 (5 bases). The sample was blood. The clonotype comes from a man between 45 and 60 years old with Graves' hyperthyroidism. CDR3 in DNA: TGCAGCGTTGAGCAGGCGACAGTGAACACTGAAGCTTTCTTT. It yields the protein CSVEQATVNTEAFF.